This T cell receptor (beta chain) stems from a study of cytomegalovirus exposure and HLA in healthy donors. PCR amplification relied on 60 Vbeta primers (plus 13 Jbeta primers). The protocol was immunoSEQ multiplex PCR, while the TCRdb copy is restricted to in-frame clones and leaves out a portion. The sample lists around 160,000 clones, 65% to 90% occurring once. V gave up 5 bases and J gave up 4 bases, with 20 bases separating them. Germline assignment: CDR1 MNHNY and CDR2 SVGAGI (reference sequence). There are 16 residues in the CDR3. The sample was PBMCs. This clonotype was sampled from a human donor in good health. V gene TRBV6-6 combines with J gene TRBJ2-5; possibly TRBD2 for D (7 bases). The CDR3 DNA sequence: TGTGCCAGCAGTCCCCAGTTAGGGGGGGGGACAGAGACCCAGTACTTC. Encoded protein: CASSPQLGGGTETQYF.